This T cell receptor beta chain was documented in a study of regulatory T cells in long-lasting Graves disease. This sample's time point: newly diagnosed GD, antithyroid drugs for less than 3 months. Construction of the TCR library relied on RNA isolated from PBMCs. Building of the TCR beta libraries involved iRepertoire HTBI primers and Arm-PCR of CDR3 regions. TCRdb reprocessed the multiplex PCR reads via MiXCR and lists one record per CDR3 protein. The sample holds about 540,000 distinct CDR3 sequences, 13% seen once. This clonotype was observed many times. As yet, its antigen is unknown. Study-wide findings and caveats: Not thyroid tissue but only peripheral blood was studied.

V was pared by 0 bases and J by 3 bases, with 5 bases of the junction left unmatched. The CDR3 runs 15 residues. CDR1 and CDR2 from the germline V gene are MNHEY and SMNVEV (reference sequence). These data were also reused for a study on T cells in Graves' hyperthyroidism and ophthalmopathy. That investigation notes: Researchers ran a first-round RT-PCR on the TCR CDR3 using the HTBI primer set.

The chain links TRBV27 to TRBJ2-7, with 7 bases aligning to TRBD2. The sequencing used peripheral blood mononuclear cells (PBMCs), collected at new diagnosis, from a patient treated with antithyroid drugs. This TCR was sampled from a man younger than 45 with Graves disease. The chain's CDR3 is CASSLSGGSNYEQYF. Here the CDR3 DNA reads TGTGCCAGCAGTTTATCCGGCGGGAGCAACTACGAGCAGTACTTC.